Listed here are 32 T cell receptor beta chains from one sample, sequenced in a study of blood T cell repertoires in COVID-19. Sequenced by immunoSEQ multiplex PCR; TCRdb stores in-frame clones only, minus some. The profile shows some 80,000 clones, around four fifths of them singletons. The sample taken for sequencing was peripheral blood. The receptors derive from an elderly man with active or convalescent COVID-19.

The chain couples TRBV5-1 to TRBJ2-1, with D perhaps TRBD1 (6 bases). V shed 4 bases and J shed 6 bases, with 14 bases lying between them. This CDR3 has 14 residues. The germline V gene has CDR1 SGHRS and CDR2 YFSETQ. CDR3 nucleotides: TGCGCCAGCAGCGGACAGATAAACCCCAATGAGCAGTTCTTC. Protein sequence: CASSGQINPNEQFF. The variable domain in full, completed from reference TRBV5-1 and TRBJ2-1, reads KAGVTQTPRYLIKTRGQQVTLSCSPISGHRSVSWYQQTPGQGLQFLFEYFSETQRNKGNFPGRFSGRQFSNSRSEMNVSTLELGDSALYLCASSGQINPNEQFFGPGTRLTVL.

The chain uses TRBV29-1 and TRBJ1-1; TRBD1 matches at 7 bases. Germline V gives CDR1 SQVTM, CDR2 ANQGSEA. Losses at the gene ends were 3 bases for V and 1 base for J; bases not matched to a gene: 11. The CDR3 covers 16 residues. CDR3: CSVDLSVRTGNTEAFF. As DNA, the CDR3 is TGCAGCGTTGACTTATCTGTGAGGACAGGGAACACTGAAGCTTTCTTT. Using reference TRBV29-1 and TRBJ1-1 for the parts outside the CDR3, the full variable domain is SAVISQKPSRDICQRGTSLTIQCQVDSQVTMMFWYRQQPGQSLTLIATANQGSEATYESGFVIDKFPISRPNLTFSTLTVSNMSPEDSSIYLCSVDLSVRTGNTEAFFGQGTRLTVV.

V usage is TRBV5-4 and J usage is TRBJ2-3; a possible D gene is TRBD2 (5 bases). The V and J ends lost 7 bases and 0 bases respectively, with 15 bases between them. Germline loops: CDR1 SGHNT, CDR2 YYREEE (reference sequence). This CDR3 has 15 residues. As DNA, the CDR3 is TGTGCCAGCGGGAGCGGAGTCTCTAGCACAGATACGCAGTATTTT. Protein product: CASGSGVSSTDTQYF.

Here the CDR3 reads CASSASRRGAQEKLFF. The CDR3, as DNA: TGTGCCAGCAGCGCGTCCCGCAGGGGGGCCCAAGAAAAACTGTTTTTT. The chain carries TRBV5-8 and TRBJ1-4, with 7 bases fitting TRBD1. V lost 4 bases to trimming and J lost 8 bases; unmatched junction nucleotides: 14. CDR1 is SGHTS, CDR2 YDEGEE, per germline. There are 16 residues in the CDR3.

V gene TRBV7-2 combines with J gene TRBJ2-2; 7 positions match TRBD1. V gave up 6 bases and J gave up 4 bases; unmatched junction bases: 2. This CDR3 spans 13 amino acids. CDR1 is SGHTA, CDR2 FQGNSA, per germline. The CDR3 protein is CASRTGPTGELFF. CDR3 coding DNA: TGTGCCAGCAGGACAGGGCCCACCGGGGAGCTGTTTTTT. The full variable domain, rest sourced from reference TRBV7-2 and TRBJ2-2, is GAGVSQSPSNKVTEKGKDVELRCDPISGHTALYWYRQSLGQGLEFLIYFQGNSAPDKSGLPSDRFSAERTGGSVSTLTIQRTQQEDSAVYLCASRTGPTGELFFGEGSRLTVL.

This clone occurred a few times. The chain joins TRBV4-1 to TRBJ2-2; weak D call: TRBD2 (5 bases). Germline-derived CDR1 and CDR2 are MGHRA and YSYEKL. CDR3 length: 14 amino acids. Trimming took off 2 bases at V and 4 bases at J, with 8 bases between the two ends. This CDR3 is CASSQPTSTGELFF. CDR3 bases: TGCGCCAGCAGCCAACCAACTAGCACCGGGGAGCTGTTTTTT.

The rearrangement joins TRBV3-1 (or the pseudogene TRBV3-2) to TRBJ2-3; 9 bases match TRBD1. The V gene's germline CDR1 is LGHDT and CDR2 YNNKEL (reference sequence). J gave up 4 bases and V 4 bases, and 12 bases lay outside the gene matches. The CDR3 loop spans 17 amino acids. The CDR3 loop is CASSRGMRDRAADTQYF. CDR3 sequence (DNA): TGTGCCAGCAGCCGAGGGATGCGGGACAGGGCGGCAGATACGCAGTATTTT.

The chain is built from TRBV6-1 and TRBJ2-1; TRBD1 might be the D (6 bases). Germline values: CDR1 MNHNS, CDR2 SASEGT. This CDR3 has 15 residues. The V and J ends lost 0 bases and 8 bases respectively, with 14 bases between them. CDR3 in amino acids: CASSEAQGPGDEQFF. Here the CDR3 DNA reads TGTGCCAGCAGTGAAGCCCAGGGGCCCGGGGATGAGCAGTTCTTC.

This chain connects TRBV10-2 to TRBJ2-3; 12 bases match TRBD2. Looked up from germline, CDR1 is WSHSY and CDR2 is SAAADI. This CDR3 is 18 amino acids long. The trim removed 5 bases at V and 4 bases at J, leaving 13 bases unmatched. DNA of the CDR3: TGCGCCAGCAGTCCAACTAGCGGGGGGACCCGAGGCCCAGATACGCAGTATTTT. It translates to CASSPTSGGTRGPDTQYF.

The V gene is TRBV11-2, the J gene TRBJ2-5; 7 bases line up with TRBD2. V shed 2 bases, J shed 2 bases, and the junction held 8 bases outside the gene matches. From germline, CDR1 is SGHAT and CDR2 FQNNGV. CDR3 size: 16 residues. The CDR3 here is CASSLLPSGAQETQYF. The CDR3 nucleotides are TGTGCCAGCAGCTTACTTCCCAGCGGGGCACAAGAGACCCAGTACTTC.

This chain connects TRBV30 to TRBJ1-6; 8 bases match TRBD1. The ends lost 3 bases at V and 10 bases at J; junction bases unmatched: 11. This CDR3 has 15 residues. CDR1 and CDR2 from the germline V gene are GTSNPN and SVGIG (reference sequence). CDR3 sequence reads: CAWRQNTGGRSPLHF. In DNA form, the CDR3 reads TGTGCCTGGAGACAAAATACAGGGGGAAGGTCACCCCTCCACTTT.

This clone has a single count. This chain joins TRBV7-9 and TRBJ2-2; 8 nucleotides line up with TRBD1. V lost 1 base and J lost 1; bases outside the gene matches: 2. CDR1 and CDR2 from the germline V gene are SEHNR and FQNEAQ (reference sequence). The CDR3 is 16 residues long. Here the CDR3 reads CASSLGGTGNTGELFF. CDR3 DNA sequence: TGTGCCAGCAGCTTAGGAGGGACAGGGAACACCGGGGAGCTGTTTTTT.

The rearrangement links TRBV2 to TRBJ1-5, with D possibly matching TRBD1 (5 bases). Germline loops: CDR1 SNHLY, CDR2 FYNNEI. V dropped 2 bases and J dropped 9 bases, with 8 bases sitting between them. CDR3 length equals 12 residues. CDR3 nucleotide sequence: TGTGCCAGCAGTGAACTCGGGGGGCCCCAGCATTTT. Translating it yields CASSELGGPQHF.

The chain joins TRBV27 to TRBJ2-7, with TRBD2 matching 9 bases. The CDR3 extends over 16 amino acids. CDR1 is MNHEY, CDR2 SMNVEV, per germline (reference sequence). The trim removed 5 bases at V and 2 bases at J, leaving 10 bases unmatched. CDR3 DNA: TGTGCCAGCAGTCGAACCGGGACTAGCAGTACCTACGAGCAGTACGTC. It translates to CASSRTGTSSTYEQYV.

The V call is TRBV10-2, the J call TRBJ2-7, with unresolved D. CDR3 size: 13 residues. V was pared by 3 bases and J by 3 bases, with 9 bases between. The V gene's germline CDR1 is WSHSY and CDR2 SAAADI. CDR3 region: CASSDTGVYEQYV. The CDR3 nucleotides read TGCGCCAGCAGTGACACCGGTGTCTACGAGCAGTACGTC.

V gene TRBV19 combines with J gene TRBJ1-6, with 8 bases lining up with TRBD1. J gave up 5 bases and V 8 bases, and 8 bases lay outside the gene matches. Germline CDR1 reads LNHDA; CDR2 reads SQIVND (reference sequence). This CDR3 has 15 residues. CDR3 protein: CASRQMDRDNSPLHF. CDR3 in DNA: TGTGCCAGTCGTCAAATGGACAGGGATAATTCACCCCTCCACTTT. Based on the CDR3 plus reference TRBV19 and TRBJ1-6, the full variable domain is DGGITQSPKYLFRKEGQNVTLSCEQNLNHDAMYWYRQDPGQGLRLIYYSQIVNDFQKGDIAEGYSVSREKKESFPLTVTSAQKNPTAFYLCASRQMDRDNSPLHFGNGTRLTVT.

The V gene is TRBV28, the J gene TRBJ1-5, with 12 bases lining up with TRBD1. The CDR3 runs 15 residues. The V gene's germline CDR1 is MDHEN and CDR2 SYDVKM. With V trimmed by 11 bases and J by 2 bases, 7 bases remained unmatched. CDR3 region: CAQGTGGAGNQPQHF. CDR3 nucleotides: TGTGCCCAAGGGACAGGGGGCGCGGGCAATCAGCCCCAGCATTTT.

This chain connects TRBV28 to TRBJ1-1; 8 positions agree with TRBD1. The CDR3 spans 15 residues. V lost 6 bases and J lost 1; bases outside the gene matches: 7. Germline CDR1 is MDHEN and CDR2 is SYDVKM. CDR3 sequence: CASRRTGTGNTEAFF. CDR3 nucleotide sequence: TGTGCCAGCAGGCGAACCGGGACAGGGAACACTGAAGCTTTCTTT.

V is TRBV24-1 and J is TRBJ1-4; a possible D gene is TRBD1 (5 bases). Trimming removed 5 bases at V and 1 base at J, with 16 bases between. Germline CDR1 and CDR2: KGHDR and SFDVKD. There are 17 residues in the CDR3. The CDR3 DNA follows: TGTGCCACCAGTGGACAGACCCGACCCAAAACTAATGAAAAACTGTTTTTT. This translates into CATSGQTRPKTNEKLFF.

This clone came up a few times. The chain combines TRBV19 with TRBJ2-1; 7 bases map to TRBD2. The germline V gene has CDR1 LNHDA and CDR2 SQIVND (reference sequence). V shed 4 bases and J 3 bases; nucleotides not matched to a gene: 3. There are 14 residues in the CDR3. In DNA, the CDR3 is TGTGCCAGTAGTAGGTCTAGCGGCTACAATGAGCAGTTCTTC. This codes for CASSRSSGYNEQFF.

This clone was detected only a few times. The chain carries TRBV7-2 and TRBJ1-2; D not certain. Trimming left V 1 base short and J 4 bases short, with 10 bases between. The length of the CDR3 is 14 residues. Germline assignment: CDR1 SGHTA and CDR2 FQGNSA. The CDR3, as DNA: TGTGCCAGCAGCTTAGATCGGGTGACCTATGGCTACACCTTC. Its protein product is CASSLDRVTYGYTF.

The chain employs TRBV30 and TRBJ1-2; TRBD1 matches 8 bases. CDR1 GTSNPN and CDR2 SVGIG come from the germline V gene (reference sequence). V trimming: 3 bases; J trimming: 5 bases; junction bases outside the gene matches: 8. There are 14 residues in the CDR3. DNA of the CDR3: TGTGCCTGGAGCACCCCGGGACAGGTTTATGGCTACACCTTC. It translates to CAWSTPGQVYGYTF.

The rearrangement joins TRBV6-5 to TRBJ1-3; D not certain. The CDR3 runs to 12 residues. The V and J ends lost 8 bases and 0 bases respectively, with 5 bases between them. Germline assignment: CDR1 MNHEY and CDR2 SVGAGI. CDR3 sequence reads: CASLSSGNTIYF. In DNA form, the CDR3 reads TGTGCCAGCTTGAGCTCTGGAAACACCATATATTTT.

This clone appeared once. CDR3 loop: CATTAGMTEAFF. The CDR3 DNA reads TGTGCCACAACTGCGGGCATGACTGAAGCTTTCTTT. V is TRBV15 and J is TRBJ1-1; the D is unclear. This CDR3 contains 12 residues. Germline V gene data show CDR1 as LNHNV and CDR2 as YYDKDF (reference sequence). With 9 bases removed from V and 5 bases from J, the gap between germline ends came to 13 bases.

V usage is TRBV3-1 (or the pseudogene TRBV3-2) and J usage is TRBJ1-4, with D possibly being TRBD1 (5 bases). Germline CDR1 reads LGHDT; CDR2 reads YNNKEL (reference sequence). CDR3 length: 15 residues. Trimming took 0 bases from V and 11 from J, leaving 16 bases between them. This CDR3 is CASSQDVQVGGKLFF. As DNA, the CDR3 is TGTGCCAGCAGCCAAGACGTACAGGTGGGGGGGAAACTGTTTTTT.

The rearrangement uses TRBV29-1 and TRBJ2-2; 7 bases are shared with TRBD1. CDR3 length equals 14 residues. Germline-derived CDR1 and CDR2 are SQVTM and ANQGSEA. The J segment lost 1 base and the V segment lost 4 bases, leaving 3 bases of the junction unmatched. The CDR3 region is CSVADRRNTGELFF. The CDR3 DNA follows: TGCAGCGTTGCGGACAGGCGGAACACCGGGGAGCTGTTTTTT.

This clone was seen only once. The rearrangement links TRBV7-2 to TRBJ1-1; TRBD1 might be the D (6 bases). This CDR3 is 15 amino acids long. Trimming removed 5 bases at V and 1 base at J, with 14 bases between. In germline, CDR1 is SGHTA, CDR2 FQGNSA. The CDR3 bases are TGTGCCAGCAGCAAAACAGGGAGTTGGAACACTGAAGCTTTCTTT. Translated: CASSKTGSWNTEAFF.

This clone was seen a handful of times. The chain employs TRBV2 and TRBJ2-7; unclear D gene. The V gene's germline CDR1 is SNHLY and CDR2 FYNNEI. CDR3 length: 13 amino acids. V lost 4 bases to trimming and J lost 5 bases, with 12 bases between them. The CDR3 spells CASSGLRGHEQYV. The DNA of the CDR3 is TGTGCCAGCAGTGGTCTCCGCGGCCACGAGCAGTACGTC.

The CDR3 DNA sequence: TGTGCCAGCAGCTTCAGGGGGCGCGAAGAGACCCAGTACTTC. This encodes CASSFRGREETQYF. This rearrangement joins TRBV7-2 to TRBJ2-5, with 8 bases aligning to TRBD1. V dropped 3 bases and J dropped 3; count of bases not matched to a gene: 3. CDR3 length: 14 amino acids. From germline, CDR1 is SGHTA and CDR2 FQGNSA.

The rearrangement uses TRBV18 and TRBJ2-3; possibly TRBD1 for D (6 bases). The CDR3 length is 14 residues. The V end lost 2 bases, the J end lost 6 bases, and 12 bases lay between the germline ends. In germline, CDR1 is KGHSH, CDR2 LQKENI. The chain's CDR3 is CASSPAVRGDTQYF. CDR3 DNA sequence: TGTGCCAGCTCACCAGCGGTAAGGGGGGATACGCAGTATTTT.

This chain connects TRBV6-1 to TRBJ2-3; TRBD2 aligns across 7 bases. There are 15 residues in the CDR3. CDR1 is MNHNS and CDR2 is SASEGT in the germline V gene. V trimming: 5 bases; J trimming: 2 bases; junction bases outside the gene matches: 7. CDR3 in DNA: TGTGCCAGCAGTTTCGAGCGGGGAGTCACAGATACGCAGTATTTT. Translation gives CASSFERGVTDTQYF.

This sequence joins TRBV20-1 and TRBJ2-2, with 10 bases aligning to TRBD1. Germline trimming cut 3 bases from V and 5 bases from J; bases unmatched to any gene: 15. The germline gives CDR1 DFQATT, CDR2 SNEGSKA (reference sequence). This CDR3 spans 18 amino acids. CDR3 region: CSASRARWRTGGTGELFF. DNA for the CDR3: TGCAGTGCTAGTAGGGCCAGATGGCGGACAGGGGGAACCGGGGAGCTGTTTTTT.